What follows describes a single T cell receptor (beta chain). In the original processing: For nucleated cells, counts were estimated from reference gene primer amplification. Assay used: immunoSEQ multiplex PCR; TCRdb lists only in-frame clones, some missing. Clonal size and the V and J genes are those of that table, whereas D and trimming came from the DNA. The sample holds about 90,000 clones; about 86% are singletons and the top ten take 1.2%. Trimming shortened V by 4 bases and J by 6 bases, and 14 bases separated the two germline ends. Germline CDR1 and CDR2: SGHRS and YFSETQ. CDR3 length equals 14 residues. The data originate from a study of blood T cell repertoires in COVID-19. Study background: The samples span acute and convalescent COVID-19 from the United States, Italy and Spain. From T cells, B-cell-depleted T cells, or PBMCs came the material, which was cDNA or gDNA.

The sequence was obtained from a man older than 75 with active or convalescent COVID-19. Sequenced material: peripheral blood. The chain links TRBV5-1 to TRBJ1-5, with D possibly TRBD1 on 5 matching bases. The CDR3: CASSPRGGAQPQHF. In DNA form, the CDR3 reads TGCGCCAGCAGCCCCCGGGGAGGGGCTCAGCCCCAGCATTTT. Full variable domain (outside the CDR3, taken from reference TRBV5-1 and TRBJ1-5): KAGVTQTPRYLIKTRGQQVTLSCSPISGHRSVSWYQQTPGQGLQFLFEYFSETQRNKGNFPGRFSGRQFSNSRSEMNVSTLELGDSALYLCASSPRGGAQPQHFGDGTRLSIL.